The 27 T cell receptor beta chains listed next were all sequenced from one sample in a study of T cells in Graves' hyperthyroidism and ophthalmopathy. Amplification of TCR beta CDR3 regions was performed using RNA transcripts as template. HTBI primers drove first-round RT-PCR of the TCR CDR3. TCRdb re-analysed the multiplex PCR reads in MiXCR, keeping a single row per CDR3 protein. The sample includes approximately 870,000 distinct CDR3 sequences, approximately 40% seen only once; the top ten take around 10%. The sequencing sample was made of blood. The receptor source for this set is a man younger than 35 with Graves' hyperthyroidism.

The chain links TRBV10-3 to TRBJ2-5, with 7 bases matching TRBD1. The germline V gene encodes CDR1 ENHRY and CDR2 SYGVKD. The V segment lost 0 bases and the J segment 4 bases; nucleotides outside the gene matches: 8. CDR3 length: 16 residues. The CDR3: CAISESVGGGGETQYF. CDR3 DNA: TGTGCCATCAGTGAGTCTGTAGGGGGCGGAGGAGAGACCCAGTACTTC.

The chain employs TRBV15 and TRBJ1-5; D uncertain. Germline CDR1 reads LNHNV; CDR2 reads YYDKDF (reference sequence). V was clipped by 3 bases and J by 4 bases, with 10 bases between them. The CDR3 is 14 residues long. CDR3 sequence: CATSSVPGNQPQHF. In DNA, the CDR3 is TGTGCCACCAGCAGCGTCCCAGGAAATCAGCCCCAGCATTTT.

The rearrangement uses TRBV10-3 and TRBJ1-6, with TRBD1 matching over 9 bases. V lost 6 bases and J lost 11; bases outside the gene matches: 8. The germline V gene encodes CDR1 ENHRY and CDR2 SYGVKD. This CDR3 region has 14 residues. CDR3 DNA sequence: TGTGCCATCAGACCCGGGACAGGGAACACACCCCTCCACTTT. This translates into CAIRPGTGNTPLHF.

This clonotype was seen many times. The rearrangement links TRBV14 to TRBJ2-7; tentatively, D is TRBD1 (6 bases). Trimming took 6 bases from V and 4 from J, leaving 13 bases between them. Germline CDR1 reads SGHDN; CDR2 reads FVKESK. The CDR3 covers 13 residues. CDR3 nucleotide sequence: TGTGCCAGCAGTACCAGGGGAACGTACGAGCAGTACTTC. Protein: CASSTRGTYEQYF.

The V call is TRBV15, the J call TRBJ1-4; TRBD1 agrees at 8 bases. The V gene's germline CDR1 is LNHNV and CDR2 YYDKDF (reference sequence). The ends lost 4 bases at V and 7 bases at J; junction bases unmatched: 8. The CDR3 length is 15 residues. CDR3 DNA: TGTGCCACCAGCACCTACAGGGGGAACACTGAAAAACTGTTTTTT. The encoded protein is CATSTYRGNTEKLFF. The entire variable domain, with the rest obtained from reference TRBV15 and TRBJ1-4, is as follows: DAMVIQNPRYQVTQFGKPVTLSCSQTLNHNVMYWYQQKSSQAPKLLFHYYDKDFNNEADTPDNFQSRRPNTSFCFLDIRSPGLGDTAMYLCATSTYRGNTEKLFFGSGTQLSVL.

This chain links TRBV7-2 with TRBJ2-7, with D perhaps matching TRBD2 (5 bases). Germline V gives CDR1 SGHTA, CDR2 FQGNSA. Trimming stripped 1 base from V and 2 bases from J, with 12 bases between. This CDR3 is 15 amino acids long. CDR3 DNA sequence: TGTGCCAGCAGCTTAGAAGCACAGAGGGCCTACGAGCAGTACTTC. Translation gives CASSLEAQRAYEQYF.

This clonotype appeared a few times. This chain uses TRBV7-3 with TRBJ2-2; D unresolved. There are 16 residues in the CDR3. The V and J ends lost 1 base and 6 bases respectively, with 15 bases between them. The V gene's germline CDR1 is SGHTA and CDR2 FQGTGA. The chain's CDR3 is CASSLIRSSRAGELFF. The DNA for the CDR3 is TGTGCCAGCAGCTTAATTAGGTCCTCAAGAGCCGGGGAGCTGTTTTTT.

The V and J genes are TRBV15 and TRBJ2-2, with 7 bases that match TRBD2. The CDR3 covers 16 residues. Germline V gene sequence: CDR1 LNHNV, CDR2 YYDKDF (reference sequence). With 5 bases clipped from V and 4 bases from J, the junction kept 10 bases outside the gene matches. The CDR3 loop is CATSDFGGNPTGELFF. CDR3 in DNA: TGTGCCACCAGCGATTTCGGGGGGAACCCCACCGGGGAGCTGTTTTTT.

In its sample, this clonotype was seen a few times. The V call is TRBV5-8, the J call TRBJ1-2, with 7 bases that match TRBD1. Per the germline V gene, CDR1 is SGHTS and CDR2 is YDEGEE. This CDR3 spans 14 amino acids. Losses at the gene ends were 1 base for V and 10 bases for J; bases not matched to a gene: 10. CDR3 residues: CASSLPGQLRDYTF. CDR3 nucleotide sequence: TGTGCCAGCAGCTTGCCGGGACAGCTCCGGGACTACACCTTC.

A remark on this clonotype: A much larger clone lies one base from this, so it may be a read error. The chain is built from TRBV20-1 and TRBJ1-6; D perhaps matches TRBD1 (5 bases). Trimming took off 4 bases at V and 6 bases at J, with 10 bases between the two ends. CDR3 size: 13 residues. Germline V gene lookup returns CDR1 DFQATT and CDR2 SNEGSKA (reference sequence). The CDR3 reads CSATGRANSPLHF. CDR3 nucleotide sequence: TGCAGTGCTACGGGCAGGGCTAATTCACCCCTCCACTTT.

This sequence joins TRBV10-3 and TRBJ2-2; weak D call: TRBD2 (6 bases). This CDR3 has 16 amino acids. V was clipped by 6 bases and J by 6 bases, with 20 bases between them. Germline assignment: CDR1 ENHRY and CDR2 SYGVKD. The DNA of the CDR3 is TGTGCCATCAGGCCCTCGACCCGAGGGGAGGCCGGGGAGCTGTTTTTT. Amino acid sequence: CAIRPSTRGEAGELFF.

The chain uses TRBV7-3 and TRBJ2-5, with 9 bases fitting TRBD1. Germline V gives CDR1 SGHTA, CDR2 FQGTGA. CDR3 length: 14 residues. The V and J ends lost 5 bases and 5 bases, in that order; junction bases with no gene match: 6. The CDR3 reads CASSAGQGRETQYF. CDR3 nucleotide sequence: TGTGCCAGCAGCGCCGGACAGGGGCGGGAGACCCAGTACTTC.

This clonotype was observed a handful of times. CDR3 region: CASSLQDRVTEAFF. CDR3 bases: TGCGCCAGCAGCTTACAAGACAGGGTTACTGAAGCTTTCTTT. The chain joins TRBV5-1 to TRBJ1-1; TRBD1 matches at 7 bases. The J segment lost 5 bases and the V segment lost 2 bases, leaving 6 bases of the junction unmatched. CDR1 is SGHRS and CDR2 is YFSETQ in the germline V gene. CDR3 length: 14 amino acids.

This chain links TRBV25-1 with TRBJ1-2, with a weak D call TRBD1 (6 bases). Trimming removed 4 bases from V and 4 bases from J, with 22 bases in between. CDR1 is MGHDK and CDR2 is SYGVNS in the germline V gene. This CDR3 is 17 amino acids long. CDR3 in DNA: TGTGCCAGCAGTGCCCCCCCCAAGGGACACGCTTCCTATGGCTACACCTTC. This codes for CASSAPPKGHASYGYTF.

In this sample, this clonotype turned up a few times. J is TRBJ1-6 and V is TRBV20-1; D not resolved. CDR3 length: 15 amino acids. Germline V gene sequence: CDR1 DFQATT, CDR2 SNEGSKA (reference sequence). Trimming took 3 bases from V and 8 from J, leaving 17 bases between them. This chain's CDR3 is CSASPQWTGDSPLHF. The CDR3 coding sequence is TGCAGTGCTAGCCCACAGTGGACGGGTGATTCACCCCTCCACTTT.

The DNA for the CDR3 is TGTGCCAGCAGCTTAGCGGGAATCTATGAGCAGTTCTTC. Translation: CASSLAGIYEQFF. This sequence joins TRBV7-2 and TRBJ2-5; D gene uncertain. The end of the DNA aligns better with TRBJ2-1, so the J call may be wrong. The germline CDR1 and CDR2 sequences are SGHTA and FQGNSA. The CDR3 spans 13 residues.

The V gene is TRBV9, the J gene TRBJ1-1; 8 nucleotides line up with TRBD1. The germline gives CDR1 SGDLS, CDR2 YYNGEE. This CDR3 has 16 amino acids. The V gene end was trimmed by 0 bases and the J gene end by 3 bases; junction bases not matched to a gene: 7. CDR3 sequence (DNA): TGTGCCAGCAGCGTAGCTATTCAGGGGGCCGACACTGAAGCTTTCTTT. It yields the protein CASSVAIQGADTEAFF.

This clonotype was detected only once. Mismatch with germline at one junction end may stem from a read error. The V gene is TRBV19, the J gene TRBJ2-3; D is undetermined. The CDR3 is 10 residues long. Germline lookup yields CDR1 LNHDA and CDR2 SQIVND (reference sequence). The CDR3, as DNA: TGTGCCAGTACCTACGATAGGCAGTATTTT. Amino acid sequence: CASTYDRQYF.

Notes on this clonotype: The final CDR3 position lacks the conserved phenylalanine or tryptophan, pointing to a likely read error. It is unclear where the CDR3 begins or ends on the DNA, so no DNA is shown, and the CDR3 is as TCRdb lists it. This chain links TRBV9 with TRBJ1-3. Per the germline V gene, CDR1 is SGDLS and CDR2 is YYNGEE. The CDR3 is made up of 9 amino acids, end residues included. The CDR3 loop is CASSSGAGV.

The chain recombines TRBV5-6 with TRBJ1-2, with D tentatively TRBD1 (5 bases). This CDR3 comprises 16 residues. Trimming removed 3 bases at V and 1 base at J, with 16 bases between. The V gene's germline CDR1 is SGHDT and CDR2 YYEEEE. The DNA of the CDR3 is TGTGCCAGCAGCTCAGGGTTGCTAGATTATAACTATGGCTACACCTTC. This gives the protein CASSSGLLDYNYGYTF.

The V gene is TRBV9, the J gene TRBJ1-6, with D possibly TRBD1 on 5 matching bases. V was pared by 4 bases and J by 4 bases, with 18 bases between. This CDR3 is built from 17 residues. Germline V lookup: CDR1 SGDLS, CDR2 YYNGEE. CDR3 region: CASSPLAGPRYNSPLHF. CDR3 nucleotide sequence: TGTGCCAGCAGCCCCCTCGCGGGGCCGAGGTATAATTCACCCCTCCACTTT.

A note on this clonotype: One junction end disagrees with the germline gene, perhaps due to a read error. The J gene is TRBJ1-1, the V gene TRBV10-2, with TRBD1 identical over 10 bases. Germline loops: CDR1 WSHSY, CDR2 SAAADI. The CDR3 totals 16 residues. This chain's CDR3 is CASSYKTGGRNTEAFF. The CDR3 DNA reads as TGTGCCAGCAGTTACAAGACAGGGGGCCGAAACACTGAAGCTTTCTTT.

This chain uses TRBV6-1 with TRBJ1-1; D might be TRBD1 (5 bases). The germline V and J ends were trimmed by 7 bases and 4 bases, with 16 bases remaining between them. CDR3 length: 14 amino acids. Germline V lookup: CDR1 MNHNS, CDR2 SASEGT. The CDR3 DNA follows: TGTGCCAGCACCGCGGACACCAGGAGCACTGAAGCTTTCTTT. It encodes CASTADTRSTEAFF.

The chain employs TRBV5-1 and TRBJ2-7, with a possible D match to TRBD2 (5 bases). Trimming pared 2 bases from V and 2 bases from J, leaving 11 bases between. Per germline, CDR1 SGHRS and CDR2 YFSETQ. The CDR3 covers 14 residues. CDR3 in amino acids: CASSLAEWAYEQYF. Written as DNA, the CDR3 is TGCGCCAGCAGCTTAGCGGAGTGGGCCTACGAGCAGTACTTC.

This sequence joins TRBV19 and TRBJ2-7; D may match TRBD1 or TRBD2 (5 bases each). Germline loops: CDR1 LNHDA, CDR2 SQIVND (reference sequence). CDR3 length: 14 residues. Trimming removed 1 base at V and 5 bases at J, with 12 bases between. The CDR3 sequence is CASSIGRDGNEQYF. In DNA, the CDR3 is TGTGCCAGTAGTATAGGCAGGGACGGGAACGAGCAGTACTTC.

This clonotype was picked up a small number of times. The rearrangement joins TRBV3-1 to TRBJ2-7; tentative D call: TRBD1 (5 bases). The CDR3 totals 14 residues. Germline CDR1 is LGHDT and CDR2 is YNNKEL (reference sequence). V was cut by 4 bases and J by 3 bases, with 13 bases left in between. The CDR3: CASSPDMVNYEQYF. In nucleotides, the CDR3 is TGTGCCAGCAGCCCGGACATGGTCAACTACGAGCAGTACTTC.

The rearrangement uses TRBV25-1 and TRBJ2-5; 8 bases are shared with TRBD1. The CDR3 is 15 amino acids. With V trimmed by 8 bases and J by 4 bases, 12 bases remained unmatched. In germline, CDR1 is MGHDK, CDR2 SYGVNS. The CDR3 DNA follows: TGTGCCAGCGGAAAGCCCCAGGGGGCAGGAGAGACCCAGTACTTC. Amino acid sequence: CASGKPQGAGETQYF.